The 12 T cell receptor beta chains in this list originate from one sample, sequenced in a study of blood T cell repertoires in COVID-19. Repertoires were generated with immunoSEQ multiplex PCR, while TCRdb's copy carries only in-frame clones and drops some. Of tens of thousands of clones in the sample, more than 75% were seen once. What was sequenced was peripheral blood. The source is a woman of 80 years or more with active or convalescent COVID-19.

In nucleotides, the CDR3 is TGTGCCAGCAGCCGTATACCGACTAGCGGGGGAGAAGAGACCCAGTACTTC. Translating gives CASSRIPTSGGEETQYF. The chain is built from TRBV7-2 and TRBJ2-5; 12 bases map to TRBD2. The CDR3 extends over 17 amino acids. V was clipped by 5 bases and J by 3 bases; unmatched bases: 10. Germline assignment: CDR1 SGHTA and CDR2 FQGNSA.

In this sample, this clone turned up a few times. The CDR3 nucleotides are TGCGCCAGCAGTCAGGGACTAACTCAGAGTGAGCAGTTCTTC. Encoded protein: CASSQGLTQSEQFF. The chain links TRBV10-1 to TRBJ2-1; 7 bases line up with TRBD2. The CDR3 contains 14 residues. The V gene's germline CDR1 is WNHNN and CDR2 SYGVQD (reference sequence). The junction had 10 bases not matched to a gene; V was cut back by 5 bases and J by 9 bases.

The CDR3 DNA reads TGTGCCAGCAGTTTTCAGGTCACTCTAGAGCAGTACTTC. Amino acids: CASSFQVTLEQYF. This chain joins TRBV12-3 or TRBV12-4 and TRBJ2-7; unclear D gene. V lost 3 bases and J 7 bases, leaving 13 bases between the germline ends. The CDR3 length is 13 residues.

The J gene is TRBJ2-1, the V gene TRBV7-2, with TRBD2 identical over 8 bases. The CDR3 is 15 amino acids. J gave up 6 bases and V 3 bases, and 7 bases lay outside the gene matches. CDR1 SGHTA and CDR2 FQGNSA come from the germline V gene. CDR3 amino acids: CASSFLAGLGNEQFF. CDR3 bases: TGTGCCAGCAGCTTCTTAGCGGGGCTCGGCAATGAGCAGTTCTTC.

This clone was observed a handful of times. V is TRBV28 and J is TRBJ2-3; TRBD2 matches 9 bases. CDR3 length: 15 residues. The V gene end was trimmed by 6 bases and the J gene end by 0 bases; junction bases not matched to a gene: 4. From germline, CDR1 is MDHEN and CDR2 SYDVKM. In nucleotides, the CDR3 is TGTGCCAGCAGGCTAGCGGGGCCGAGCACAGATACGCAGTATTTT. Its protein is CASRLAGPSTDTQYF.

This clone has more than one count but fewer than ten. The rearrangement links TRBV6-5 to TRBJ2-7; 9 bases align to TRBD2. Per the germline V gene, CDR1 is MNHEY and CDR2 is SVGAGI. V lost 7 bases to trimming and J lost 6 bases; unmatched junction nucleotides: 10. CDR3 length: 14 amino acids. The CDR3 bases are TGTGCCAGCACTCTAGGGACTAGCACGAGCGAGCAGTACTTC. Translated: CASTLGTSTSEQYF.

The chain joins TRBV7-2 to TRBJ1-1; TRBD1 aligns across 7 bases. Germline-derived CDR1 and CDR2 are SGHTA and FQGNSA. Trimming took 5 bases from V and 6 from J; bases not matched to a gene: 15. This CDR3 has 16 residues. The CDR3 loop reads CASSPRHRGLGAEAFF. The CDR3 region has the DNA TGTGCCAGCAGCCCCCGTCACAGGGGTCTAGGGGCTGAAGCTTTCTTT.

The CDR3 DNA sequence: TGTGCCAGCAGCCAAGGAAGATCGGCGGGGGCTACCACAGATACGCAGTATTTT. Encoded protein: CASSQGRSAGATTDTQYF. The V gene is TRBV14, the J gene TRBJ2-3; TRBD2 might be the D (7 bases). From germline, CDR1 is SGHDN and CDR2 FVKESK. V was trimmed by 1 base and J by 2 bases, leaving 19 bases between them. The CDR3 totals 18 residues. The full variable domain, its missing parts supplied by reference TRBV14 and TRBJ2-3, is EAGVTQFPSHSVIEKGQTVTLRCDPISGHDNLYWYRRVMGKEIKFLLHFVKESKQDESGMPNNRFLAERTGGTYSTLKVQPAELEDSGVYFCASSQGRSAGATTDTQYFGPGTRLTVL.

There are a few counts of this clone. This sequence joins TRBV7-8 and TRBJ1-5, with 7 bases that match TRBD1. The V segment lost 4 bases and the J segment 3 bases; nucleotides outside the gene matches: 3. This CDR3 contains 14 residues. Germline V CDR1 and CDR2: SGHVS, FQNEAQ. CDR3 nucleotides: TGTGCCAGCAGCTATGACAGGGCCAATCAGCCCCAGCATTTT. Encoded protein: CASSYDRANQPQHF.

CDR3 sequence (DNA): TGTGCCAGCAGTGTTAAGGCGGGGGGCAATGAGCAGTTCTTC. This translates into CASSVKAGGNEQFF. V is TRBV6-4 and J is TRBJ2-1, with TRBD2 identical over 8 bases. J gave up 6 bases and V 4 bases, and 5 bases lay outside the gene matches. The V gene's germline CDR1 is MRHNA and CDR2 SNTAGT. The CDR3 loop spans 14 amino acids.

This clone was seen just once. V is TRBV5-8 and J is TRBJ1-4; 7 bases fit TRBD1. The CDR3 contains 20 residues. Unmatched junction bases numbered 17, after V lost 3 bases and J lost 0 bases. From germline, CDR1 is SGHTS and CDR2 YDEGEE. The CDR3 reads CASSSQTGLSPNPTNEKLFF. The CDR3 coding sequence is TGTGCCAGCAGCTCCCAGACAGGGTTGAGTCCTAATCCAACTAATGAAAAACTGTTTTTT.

V is TRBV6-5 and J is TRBJ1-3; TRBD1 agrees at 7 bases. Germline trimming cut 5 bases from V and 0 bases from J; bases unmatched to any gene: 4. Germline V gives CDR1 MNHEY, CDR2 SVGAGI. The CDR3 consists of 15 residues. The DNA of the CDR3 is TGTGCCAGCAGTCCCGACAGGGCCTCTGGAAACACCATATATTTT. This sequence encodes CASSPDRASGNTIYF.